Shown below are 8 T cell receptor beta chains from a single sample sequenced in a study of T cells in pancreatic ductal adenocarcinoma. Surgery without prior neoadjuvant therapy was the treatment of the selected pancreatic ductal adenocarcinoma patients. The table came from immunoSEQ multiplex PCR; TCRdb's copy has only in-frame clones and leaves some out. The sample gives 4,500 to 5,000 clones, 70% to 85% of which show up once; roughly 8% is in the top ten. The sequenced sample was pancreatic tumor tissue. The receptors stem from a human donor with pancreatic ductal adenocarcinoma. The donor label of this sample is uncertain.

This clone is labeled large. The chain carries TRBV5-1 and TRBJ2-3, with 10 nucleotides matching TRBD2. The CDR3 loop spans 18 amino acids. J was trimmed by 0 bases and V by 0 bases; bases with no gene match: 7. Per the germline V gene, CDR1 is SGHRS and CDR2 is YFSETQ. The CDR3 sequence: CASSLGLAGAYSTDTQYF. The CDR3 DNA sequence: TGCGCCAGCAGCTTGGGGCTAGCGGGGGCGTATAGCACAGATACGCAGTATTTT.

V gene TRBV4-2 combines with J gene TRBJ1-3; 9 bases map to TRBD1. The CDR3 is 21 residues long. CDR1 LGHNA and CDR2 YNFKEQ come from the germline V gene. J was trimmed by 0 bases and V by 0 bases; bases with no gene match: 15. As DNA, the CDR3 is TGTGCCAGCAGCCAAGAAGTTATCGACAGGGGGAGGATCAGCTCTGGAAACACCATATATTTT. It is translated as CASSQEVIDRGRISSGNTIYF.

The V gene is TRBV4-2, the J gene TRBJ2-2; 7 bases are a match to TRBD1. This CDR3 spans 15 amino acids. J lost 0 bases, V lost 5 bases, and 3 bases had no gene match. The germline V gene encodes CDR1 LGHNA and CDR2 YNFKEQ. The DNA for the CDR3 is TGTGCCAGCAGCTACAGGGGATCGAACACCGGGGAGCTGTTTTTT. Its protein is CASSYRGSNTGELFF.

The rearrangement uses TRBV15 and TRBJ2-6; a possible D gene is TRBD2 (5 bases). CDR3 length: 15 amino acids. The V end lost 1 base, the J end lost 1 base, and 5 bases lay between the germline ends. The germline V gene has CDR1 LNHNV and CDR2 YYDKDF (reference sequence). This CDR3 reads CATSRAGSGANVLTF. In DNA form, the CDR3 reads TGTGCCACCAGCAGAGCGGGGTCTGGGGCCAACGTCCTGACTTTC.

The chain uses TRBV5-4 and TRBJ2-5; D may correspond to TRBD1 or TRBD2 (8 bases each). Germline V CDR1 and CDR2: SGHNT, YYREEE (reference sequence). Trimming removed 4 bases at V and 1 base at J, with 20 bases between. This CDR3 region has 17 residues. The CDR3 DNA reads TGTGCCAGCAGCCCGGGTATTAGCGGGACAGGCCAAGAGACCCAGTACTTC. The encoded protein is CASSPGISGTGQETQYF.

V is TRBV4-3 and J is TRBJ1-6; 7 nucleotides align to TRBD1. CDR1 and CDR2 (germline): LGHNA, YSLEER. The CDR3 runs 15 residues. V was clipped by 1 base and J by 9 bases; unmatched bases: 6. CDR3 in DNA: TGCGCCAGCAGCCAAGGCCGGACAGGACTTTCACCCCTCCACTTT. Protein: CASSQGRTGLSPLHF.

Within the sample, this clone is large. V usage is TRBV5-6 and J usage is TRBJ2-7; 10 bases are shared with TRBD2. CDR1 and CDR2 (germline): SGHDT, YYEEEE. CDR3 length: 16 amino acids. The ends lost 0 bases at V and 7 bases at J; junction bases unmatched: 10. The CDR3 loop is CASSLASGGGFEEQYF. CDR3 sequence (DNA): TGTGCCAGCAGCTTGGCCAGCGGGGGGGGTTTCGAAGAGCAGTACTTC.

The CDR3 region has the DNA TGTGCCACCAGCAGAAACAGGAGGGCAGTCGATGGCTACACCTTC. This gives the protein CATSRNRRAVDGYTF. The rearrangement joins TRBV15 to TRBJ1-2, with D maybe TRBD1 (5 bases). The CDR3 is 15 residues long. CDR1 and CDR2 (germline): LNHNV, YYDKDF (reference sequence). Trimming took 2 bases from V and 6 from J, leaving 16 bases between them.